This T cell receptor beta chain was sequenced in a study of shared clonotypes between healthy human individuals. The method was immunoSEQ multiplex PCR; TCRdb's version includes in-frame clones alone and lacks a portion of them. The data contain around 2.1 million clones, nearly 97% of them singletons. CDR3 size: 15 residues. Trimming shortened V by 3 bases and J by 0 bases, and 9 bases separated the two germline ends. CDR1 is SGHTA, CDR2 FQGNSA, per germline. The chain uses TRBV7-2 and TRBJ2-1; D remains ambiguous. This clonotype was obtained from a man aged 18-30 years in good health. The source material was naive CD4+ T cells sorted from blood. Sample subset: CD45RA+ positively selected. CDR3 region: CASSFRHSSYNEQFF. CDR3 nucleotides: TGTGCCAGCAGCTTTAGGCACAGCTCCTACAATGAGCAGTTCTTC.